The 18 T cell receptor beta chains below all came from one sample that was sequenced in a study of cytomegalovirus exposure and HLA in healthy donors. PCR amplification relied on 60 Vbeta primers (plus 13 Jbeta primers). Sequencing was performed with immunoSEQ multiplex PCR; in TCRdb, only in-frame clones are kept and a portion is missing. The sample contains 100,000 to 150,000 clones, 77% of which appear only once. Sequencing used PBMCs. These TCRs come from a woman aged 40 to 50 in good health and CMV-seropositive.

DNA of the CDR3: TGTGCCAGCAGCTTACACAGGGGCCCCTACAATGAGCAGTTCTTC. The encoded protein is CASSLHRGPYNEQFF. The chain links TRBV11-3 to TRBJ2-1; 7 bases agree with TRBD1. J lost 2 bases, V lost 2 bases, and 3 bases had no gene match. Germline CDR1 reads SGHNT; CDR2 reads YENEEA. The CDR3 covers 15 residues.

The chain is built from TRBV6-6 and TRBJ1-2; no definite D call. Germline values: CDR1 MNHNY, CDR2 SVGAGI (reference sequence). V was pared by 8 bases and J by 0 bases, with 7 bases between. The CDR3 runs 12 residues. This CDR3 is CASSSSNYGYTF. CDR3 DNA: TGTGCCAGCTCTAGCTCTAACTATGGCTACACCTTC.

The chain uses TRBV14 and TRBJ1-2; TRBD1 is a possible D gene (6 bases). CDR3 length: 16 amino acids. V gave up 5 bases and J gave up 5 bases, with 21 bases separating them. Germline CDR1 SGHDN, CDR2 FVKESK. Here the CDR3 reads CASSYWTVMDAYGYTF. In DNA, the CDR3 is TGTGCCAGCAGCTATTGGACAGTGATGGACGCATATGGCTACACCTTC.

This chain uses TRBV5-4 with TRBJ2-3, with 7 bases identical to TRBD1. The CDR3 is 16 amino acids. The junction had 10 bases not matched to a gene; V was cut back by 4 bases and J by 2 bases. The germline CDR1 and CDR2 sequences are SGHNT and YYREEE (reference sequence). The CDR3 DNA reads TGTGCCAGCAGCGGGGAACCGGGACAGTTCACAGATACGCAGTATTTT. It yields the protein CASSGEPGQFTDTQYF.

J is TRBJ1-3 and V is TRBV6-5; 9 bases are shared with TRBD1. CDR1 is MNHEY, CDR2 SVGAGI, per germline. Trimming cost V 6 bases and J 3 bases; bases outside gene matches: 3. This CDR3 is 14 amino acids long. The CDR3 reads CASRQGAFGNTIYF. CDR3 nucleotide sequence: TGTGCCAGCAGACAGGGGGCTTTTGGAAACACCATATATTTT.

The chain uses TRBV6-5 and TRBJ2-5, with D perhaps matching TRBD2 (6 bases). The DNA end is a closer match to TRBJ2-7, so the J assignment may be wrong. From germline, CDR1 is MNHEY and CDR2 SVGAGI. This CDR3 has 14 amino acids. The CDR3: CASSVAGPSYEQYF. Written as DNA, the CDR3 is TGTGCCAGCAGTGTTGCGGGACCGTCCTACGAGCAGTACTTC.

This rearrangement joins TRBV5-6 to TRBJ2-7; 10 bases align to TRBD1. In germline, CDR1 is SGHDT, CDR2 YYEEEE. The ends lost 3 bases at V and 5 bases at J; junction bases unmatched: 11. This CDR3 has 16 amino acids. The CDR3 loop is CASSSGQGPIVHEQYF. CDR3 nucleotides: TGTGCCAGCAGCTCGGGACAGGGGCCGATTGTTCACGAGCAGTACTTC.

The V call is TRBV7-8, the J call TRBJ2-7; D is possibly TRBD1 (5 bases). Germline assignment: CDR1 SGHVS and CDR2 FQNEAQ. This CDR3 contains 12 residues. Trimming removed 9 bases at V and 2 bases at J, with 11 bases between. The DNA of the CDR3 is TGTGCCAGTCAGGGCAGACCCTACGAGCAGTACTTC. Translated: CASQGRPYEQYF.

The chain employs TRBV5-4 and TRBJ1-3, with D possibly TRBD1 on 5 matching bases. V was clipped by 0 bases and J by 0 bases, with 7 bases between them. Germline CDR1 SGHNT, CDR2 YYREEE (reference sequence). There are 15 residues in the CDR3. CDR3 protein: CASSLGQISGNTIYF. For the CDR3, the DNA is TGTGCCAGCAGCTTGGGACAGATCTCTGGAAACACCATATATTTT.

As concerns this clone: A read error may account for a junction end that differs from germline. The chain joins TRBV6-1 to TRBJ2-7, with 8 bases that match TRBD2. The CDR3 extends over 11 amino acids. Germline values: CDR1 MNHNS, CDR2 SASEGT. Here the CDR3 DNA reads TGTGCCAGCAGTGAATTGGGACTAGTCGACTTC. It codes for CASSELGLVDF.

This clone was picked up one time. The V call is TRBV6-4, the J call TRBJ2-2, with 11 bases aligning to TRBD1. Germline V lookup: CDR1 MRHNA, CDR2 SNTAGT. The trim removed 2 bases at V and 4 bases at J, leaving 0 bases unmatched. The CDR3 spans 15 residues. The CDR3 coding sequence is TGTGCCAGCAGTGACGGGACAGGGGGCACCGGGGAGCTGTTTTTT. Its translation is CASSDGTGGTGELFF.

CDR3 bases: TGTGCCAGCAGCTTAGCCCACGGACTAGCGGGAGTAAGTGAGCAGTTCTTC. Translation: CASSLAHGLAGVSEQFF. This chain joins TRBV7-9 and TRBJ2-1, with 13 bases fitting TRBD2. V dropped 0 bases and J dropped 9; count of bases not matched to a gene: 8. Germline V CDR1 and CDR2: SEHNR, FQNEAQ (reference sequence). The CDR3 is 17 amino acids. The whole variable domain, remainder taken from reference TRBV7-9 and TRBJ2-1, is DTGVSQNPRHKITKRGQNVTFRCDPISEHNRLYWYRQTLGQGPEFLTYFQNEAQLEKSRLLSDRFSAERPKGSFSTLEIQRTEQGDSAMYLCASSLAHGLAGVSEQFFGPGTRLTVL.

The chain recombines TRBV18 with TRBJ2-3; 10 positions match TRBD1. Germline V gene lookup returns CDR1 KGHSH and CDR2 LQKENI. The CDR3 is made up of 17 amino acids. V gave up 3 bases and J gave up 4 bases; unmatched junction bases: 10. In DNA form, the CDR3 reads TGTGCCAGCTCACCTATAGGACAGGGGGTAAAGGCAGATACGCAGTATTTT. Encoded protein: CASSPIGQGVKADTQYF.

This clone was recorded a few times. The chain is built from TRBV28 and TRBJ1-2, with 8 bases lining up with TRBD1. This CDR3 is 17 amino acids long. CDR1 and CDR2 from the germline V gene are MDHEN and SYDVKM. Trimming cost V 3 bases and J 5 bases; bases outside gene matches: 14. In DNA, the CDR3 is TGTGCCAGCAGTTTGTACCGGGACAGGAGGTTAGGGTATGGCTACACCTTC. It encodes CASSLYRDRRLGYGYTF.

V gene TRBV5-4 combines with J gene TRBJ2-7; D is perhaps TRBD2 (5 bases). Germline V CDR1 and CDR2: SGHNT, YYREEE (reference sequence). The CDR3 spans 14 residues. V lost 4 bases, J lost 2 bases, and 13 bases lay in between. CDR3 protein: CASSQEERTYEQYF. CDR3 nucleotide sequence: TGTGCCAGCAGCCAGGAGGAGCGAACCTACGAGCAGTACTTC.

This chain uses TRBV5-1 with TRBJ2-7; D might be TRBD1 (5 bases). With 2 bases removed from V and 5 bases from J, the gap between germline ends came to 11 bases. Germline V CDR1 and CDR2: SGHRS, YFSETQ. The CDR3 runs 13 residues. Here the CDR3 DNA reads TGCGCCAGCAGCTTCAGGGATTCGGACGAGCAGTACTTC. It encodes CASSFRDSDEQYF. Full variable domain (rest looked up from reference TRBV5-1 and TRBJ2-7): KAGVTQTPRYLIKTRGQQVTLSCSPISGHRSVSWYQQTPGQGLQFLFEYFSETQRNKGNFPGRFSGRQFSNSRSEMNVSTLELGDSALYLCASSFRDSDEQYFGPGTRLTVT.

The rearrangement uses TRBV5-1 and TRBJ2-1, with 9 bases aligning to TRBD1. The CDR3 sequence is 18 residues long. The germline V gene encodes CDR1 SGHRS and CDR2 YFSETQ. J lost 1 base, V lost 1 base, and 9 bases had no gene match. The CDR3: CASSLPRDRVSSYNEQFF. The CDR3 DNA reads TGCGCCAGCAGCTTGCCCCGGGACAGGGTATCGTCCTACAATGAGCAGTTCTTC.

The J gene is TRBJ2-1, the V gene TRBV20-1; D unclear. The CDR3 totals 11 residues. CDR1 and CDR2 (germline): DFQATT, SNEGSKA (reference sequence). V lost 3 bases and J 8 bases, leaving 8 bases between the germline ends. CDR3 in amino acids: CSASVVDEQFF. The CDR3 coding sequence is TGCAGTGCTAGCGTAGTAGATGAGCAGTTCTTC.